This T cell receptor beta chain was observed in a study of beta chain features in type 1 diabetes. General study findings and limits: When Type 1 diabetes patients were examined, their TCRB CDR3s proved moderately but significantly shorter in all four CD4+ subsets.

Reverse transcribing all isolated RNA meant expressed TCRB transcripts were sequenced. TCRdb's table, derived via immunoSEQ multiplex PCR, lists solely in-frame clones and lacks some. The data hold hundreds of thousands of clones, with approximately 12% observed a single time. This clone has a handful of counts. Its antigen is undetermined. Purity (above 95%) was reached by all sorted populations. The sequenced sample consisted of naive CD4+ T cells from blood. This TCR was sampled from a young woman with type 1 diabetes.

As DNA, the CDR3 is TGTGCCAGCAGCTCCCGCGGTGGAACTGAAGCTTTCTTT. Protein product: CASSSRGGTEAFF. The chain carries TRBV11-3 and TRBJ1-1; D remains unclear. The V and J ends lost 4 bases and 5 bases respectively, with 11 bases between them. There are 13 residues in the CDR3. Germline values: CDR1 SGHNT, CDR2 YENEEA.